The rows below give T cell receptor beta chains drawn from one sample of a study of OX40 agonist ivuxolimab in advanced cancers. Produced via immunoSEQ multiplex PCR; TCRdb's table is partial and in-frame only. The repertoire includes more than 25,000 clones, roughly 84% of them detected once, and 13% to 15% sits in the top ten. The sample was CD4+ or CD8+ T cells sorted from blood, taken in a trial of the OX40 agonist ivuxolimab. Source of these receptors: an adult with an advanced solid tumor such as melanoma, head and neck, liver or kidney cancer. CDR3s include the opening cysteine and the closing phenylalanine or tryptophan. D genes are given only for firm matches. The size entry is marked missing in some rows and otherwise reads once, few, many or a size class.

CDR3nt	CDR3aa	d_gene	abundance	v_gene	j_gene
TGTGCCAGCAGTTTATTATCAGGGGCCACCGGGGAGCTGTTTTTT	CASSLLSGATGELFF	.	.	TRBV27	TRBJ2-2
TGTGCCAGCCAACCTCTCGAAGAAGGCAATGAGCAGTTCTTC	CASQPLEEGNEQFF	.	.	TRBV27	TRBJ2-1
TGTGCCAGTAGTCTGACTAGCGGGAGGGCGGTCGGGGAGCTGTTTTTT	CASSLTSGRAVGELFF	TRBD2	medium-sized	TRBV19	TRBJ2-2
TGTGCCAGCGGAGGACTAGCGGGAGGGCCGGGGGAGACCCAGTACTTC	CASGGLAGGPGETQYF	TRBD2	.	TRBV27	TRBJ2-5
TGTGCCAGCAGCTTTAATTCGGGACTAGCGGGAGATGAGCAGTTCTTC	CASSFNSGLAGDEQFF	TRBD2	.	TRBV5-4	TRBJ2-1
TGTGCCAGCAGTTTATCCCCGACAGCCTGGGGAGAAAAACTGTTTTTT	CASSLSPTAWGEKLFF	.	.	TRBV27	TRBJ1-4
TGTGCCAGCAGCCCGATGGGGGGTGCTCCCTACGAGCAGTACTTC	CASSPMGGAPYEQYF	.	.	TRBV4-2	TRBJ2-7
TGTGCCAGCAGCTTGGCGTTAGCGGGATATGAGCAGTTCTTC	CASSLALAGYEQFF	TRBD2	.	TRBV5-6	TRBJ2-1
TGTGCCAGCGGCCCGGGACGACCGTACTTGTATGATGAGCAGTTCTTC	CASGPGRPYLYDEQFF	.	.	TRBV27	TRBJ2-1
TGCGCCAGCAGCCCCCGTCAGGACAGCTCCTATAATTCACCCCTCCACTTT	CASSPRQDSSYNSPLHF	.	.	TRBV4-1	TRBJ1-6
TGTGCCAGTGTGGCGGCAGGGGGAAACACTGAAGCTTTCTTT	CASVAAGGNTEAFF	TRBD1	.	TRBV19	TRBJ1-1
TGTGCCAGCAGCGGCCGTTTGGCTAGCGGGAGCACAGATACGCAGTATTTT	CASSGRLASGSTDTQYF	TRBD2	.	TRBV9	TRBJ2-3
TGTGCCAGCAGCTTATCTACCGGGACACCATACAATGAGCAGTTCTTC	CASSLSTGTPYNEQFF	.	.	TRBV7-6	TRBJ2-1
TGTGCCAGCAGTTTCAGGGGAGGTAGCACAGATACGCAGTATTTT	CASSFRGGSTDTQYF	.	.	TRBV28	TRBJ2-3
TGCGCCAGCAGCCAAGACAGGGCCCAACTCTATGGCTACACCTTC	CASSQDRAQLYGYTF	.	.	TRBV4-3	TRBJ1-2
TGTGCCAGCAGTTTATTGGGGACCGAAGAGACCCAGTACTTC	CASSLLGTEETQYF	.	.	TRBV28	TRBJ2-5
TGTGCCATCAGGGACGGCAGGGGGTCCTACGAGCAGTACTTC	CAIRDGRGSYEQYF	TRBD1	.	TRBV10-3	TRBJ2-7
TGTGCCAGCAGTTACAGGGCCCCCACTGAAGCTTTCTTT	CASSYRAPTEAFF	.	.	TRBV6-5	TRBJ1-1
TGTGCCAGTAGTATCAGAGGGGACGGCTACACCTTC	CASSIRGDGYTF	.	.	TRBV19	TRBJ1-2
TGTGCCAGCAGTTTTACAGGGTCCTCCTACGAGCAGTACTTC	CASSFTGSSYEQYF	.	.	TRBV27	TRBJ2-7
TGTGCCTGCGCGGGGGAATCGAACACCGGGGAGCTGTTTTTT	CACAGESNTGELFF	TRBD2	.	TRBV6-5	TRBJ2-2
TGCGCCAGCAGCTTGGCCGGGGAGACCCAGTACTTC	CASSLAGETQYF	.	.	TRBV5-1	TRBJ2-5
TGCGCCAGCAGCCAAATAGGACAGGGGTGGGATGAGCAGTTCTTC	CASSQIGQGWDEQFF	TRBD1	once	TRBV4-1	TRBJ2-1
TGTGCCAGCAGTTTCTTTACTAGCGGCCCTTACAATGAGCAGTTCTTC	CASSFFTSGPYNEQFF	TRBD2	.	TRBV6-5	TRBJ2-1
TGTGCCAGCAGCGAAACAGGGTTATACTACGAGCAGTACTTC	CASSETGLYYEQYF	.	.	TRBV9	TRBJ2-7
TGTGCCAGCAGCTTAGGTATGGCGGGTGAGCAGTTCTTC	CASSLGMAGEQFF	.	.	TRBV7-7	TRBJ2-1
TGTGCCAGCAGCCCGACAGGCCCGAATTACAATGAGCAGTTCTTC	CASSPTGPNYNEQFF	.	.	TRBV13	TRBJ2-1
TGCGCCAGCAGCTTGGACCTCTCCTACAATGAGCAGTTCTTC	CASSLDLSYNEQFF	.	.	TRBV5-1	TRBJ2-1
TGTGCCAGCAGCCAAGGGTTCAGTCTCGGGGGGGAGACTAATGAAAAACTGTTTTTT	CASSQGFSLGGETNEKLFF	.	.	TRBV4-2	TRBJ1-4
TGTGCCTGGAGTCCCACAGATTTTAAAGCTTTCTTT	CAWSPTDFKAFF	.	.	TRBV30	TRBJ1-1
TGTGCCAGCAGCTTAGGACCAGGGCAGGTGACCTACGAGCAGTACTTC	CASSLGPGQVTYEQYF	.	medium-sized	TRBV13	TRBJ2-7
TGTGCCAGTAGTATGACTAGCGGGATTAAAAACATTCAGTACTTC	CASSMTSGIKNIQYF	TRBD2	.	TRBV19	TRBJ2-4
TGCAGCGTGGGACTAGCGGGAACCTACGAGCAGTACTTC	CSVGLAGTYEQYF	TRBD2	once	TRBV29-1	TRBJ2-7
TGTGCCAGCAGCATAGGGGCGAACACTGAAGCTTTCTTT	CASSIGANTEAFF	.	.	TRBV11-3	TRBJ1-1
TGCGCCAGCAGCCAGGGGGGATTAGCCAAAAACATTCAGTACTTC	CASSQGGLAKNIQYF	.	once	TRBV4-1	TRBJ2-4